This record looks at one T cell receptor (beta chain) sequence and its context. Its antigen is currently unknown. The data originate from a study of CD8+CD57+ T cells in acquired aplastic anemia. CDR3 and TCR beta VDJ profiling relied on genomic DNA as the template. One entry per CDR3 protein results from TCRdb running MiXCR on the reads. The sample yields hundreds of thousands of distinct CDR3 sequences, 82% seen once. The study's findings and limits: Both patients and controls carried the same twenty-nine CD8+ CDR3 sequences.

The germline V gene has CDR1 SEHNR and CDR2 FQNEAQ (reference sequence). V was shortened by 5 bases and J by 6 bases, with 22 bases between the two germline ends. This CDR3 region has 16 residues. It was patients with CD8+CD57+ cell expansion by flow cytometry who were chosen for sequencing. The cohort consisted entirely of patients having severe acquired aplastic anemia. The rearrangement joins TRBV7-9 to TRBJ1-2; D ambiguous. The specimen was sorted CD4+, CD8+, or CD8+CD57+ T cells (not recorded which) from PBMCs. The sequence derives from a human donor with aplastic anemia. The chain's CDR3 is CASSRSRADLVHGYTF. CDR3 nucleotide sequence: TGTGCCAGCAGCCGATCGCGGGCGGACCTCGTGCATGGCTACACCTTC.